Each of the 14 T cell receptor beta chains below was sequenced from the same sample in a study of cytomegalovirus exposure and HLA in healthy donors. This PCR relied on a set of 60 Vbeta primers and 13 Jbeta primers. Only in-frame clones appear in the TCRdb table, and some are missing; sequencing was by immunoSEQ multiplex PCR. In total, the table holds around 97,000 clones. The sequenced sample consisted of PBMCs. These receptors came from a man aged 35-49 years in good health and CMV-seronegative.

V and J are TRBV7-2 and TRBJ1-2; TRBD1 matches at 8 bases. The CDR3 runs to 14 residues. With 5 bases clipped from V and 1 base from J, the junction kept 3 bases outside the gene matches. Germline assignment: CDR1 SGHTA and CDR2 FQGNSA. CDR3 nucleotides: TGTGCCAGCAGCCCCGGACAGGGTAACTATGGCTACACCTTC. This sequence encodes CASSPGQGNYGYTF.

About this clone itself: This sample also contains other DNA sequences that code for the same CDR3. The chain employs TRBV5-6 and TRBJ1-5; D call uncertain. Per the germline V gene, CDR1 is SGHDT and CDR2 is YYEEEE. The CDR3 runs 13 residues. V lost 5 bases to trimming and J lost 2 bases, with 8 bases between them. The CDR3 bases are TGTGCCAGCAGTCCGCAGGGCAATCAGCCCCAGCATTTT. Its protein is CASSPQGNQPQHF.

V is TRBV18 and J is TRBJ2-7; TRBD1 matches at 8 bases. The CDR3 spans 13 residues. Germline V gene data show CDR1 as KGHSH and CDR2 as LQKENI. Unmatched junction bases numbered 6, after V lost 5 bases and J lost 6 bases. The CDR3 loop is CASSGQGGGEQYF. The CDR3 DNA sequence: TGTGCCAGCTCAGGACAGGGAGGAGGCGAGCAGTACTTC.

This chain connects TRBV19 to TRBJ2-2, with 8 bases that match TRBD1. Per the germline V gene, CDR1 is LNHDA and CDR2 is SQIVND (reference sequence). The CDR3 consists of 14 residues. V trimming: 9 bases; J trimming: 2 bases; junction bases outside the gene matches: 5. In DNA form, the CDR3 reads TGTGCCAGCCGGGACAGGAGAAACACCGGGGAGCTGTTTTTT. Its protein is CASRDRRNTGELFF. Based on the CDR3 plus reference TRBV19 and TRBJ2-2, the full variable domain is DGGITQSPKYLFRKEGQNVTLSCEQNLNHDAMYWYRQDPGQGLRLIYYSQIVNDFQKGDIAEGYSVSREKKESFPLTVTSAQKNPTAFYLCASRDRRNTGELFFGEGSRLTVL.

The chain carries TRBV30 and TRBJ2-7; 7 nucleotides line up with TRBD1. CDR3 length: 15 amino acids. The ends lost 0 bases at V and 4 bases at J; junction bases unmatched: 9. The germline gives CDR1 GTSNPN, CDR2 SVGIG (reference sequence). The CDR3 sequence: CAWSVPGGRLYEQYF. CDR3 nucleotide sequence: TGTGCCTGGAGTGTGCCAGGGGGAAGACTTTACGAGCAGTACTTC.

The chain carries TRBV11-2 and TRBJ1-2; 7 bases are a match to TRBD1. Trimming took 5 bases from V and 2 from J; bases not matched to a gene: 5. The CDR3 covers 14 residues. CDR1 is SGHAT, CDR2 FQNNGV, per germline. CDR3 amino acids: CASSQSTGNYGYTF. CDR3 in DNA: TGTGCCAGCAGCCAATCGACAGGGAACTATGGCTACACCTTC.

The V and J genes are TRBV5-1 and TRBJ1-1; maybe TRBD1 (6 bases). V was shortened by 4 bases and J by 0 bases, with 13 bases between the two germline ends. Germline V gene sequence: CDR1 SGHRS, CDR2 YFSETQ. CDR3 length equals 15 residues. The CDR3 DNA sequence: TGCGCCAGCAGCGCCGAGGACAGCTTGAACACTGAAGCTTTCTTT. As protein: CASSAEDSLNTEAFF.

This rearrangement joins TRBV5-1 to TRBJ1-4; 8 bases are a match to TRBD1. Germline V gene lookup returns CDR1 SGHRS and CDR2 YFSETQ. CDR3 length: 15 residues. After removal of 3 bases from V and 6 bases from J, the junction contained 7 bases not matched to a gene. The CDR3 loop reads CASSWGAGGHEKLFF. DNA for the CDR3: TGCGCCAGCAGCTGGGGGGCAGGGGGCCATGAAAAACTGTTTTTT.

The genes are TRBV25-1 and TRBJ2-1, with D possibly being TRBD1 (5 bases). The length of the CDR3 is 13 residues. CDR1 and CDR2 from the germline V gene are MGHDK and SYGVNS. The CDR3 loop reads CAVKGIRYNEQFF. The CDR3 DNA is TGTGCAGTCAAGGGGATAAGGTACAATGAGCAGTTCTTC.

This rearrangement joins TRBV10-3 to TRBJ1-1; D may be TRBD1 (5 bases). Germline values: CDR1 ENHRY, CDR2 SYGVKD. This CDR3 region has 14 residues. The V and J ends lost 10 bases and 2 bases respectively, with 17 bases between them. The CDR3 protein is CASQSREGNTEAFF. As DNA, the CDR3 is TGTGCCAGCCAGTCCAGGGAGGGAAACACTGAAGCTTTCTTT.

The rearrangement links TRBV9 to TRBJ1-3; D remains ambiguous. The CDR3 is 16 residues long. Trimming stripped 0 bases from V and 1 base from J, with 11 bases between. CDR1 and CDR2 (germline): SGDLS, YYNGEE. This chain's CDR3 is CASSVEGGRSGNTIYF. DNA of the CDR3: TGTGCCAGCAGCGTAGAAGGAGGGAGGTCTGGAAACACCATATATTTT.

The chain has TRBV6-1 and TRBJ1-1; 7 bases map to TRBD1. The CDR3 sequence is 14 residues long. Germline values: CDR1 MNHNS, CDR2 SASEGT. V shed 7 bases, J shed 3 bases, and the junction held 8 bases outside the gene matches. CDR3 sequence: CASKVEGADTEAFF. The CDR3 DNA reads TGTGCCAGCAAAGTGGAGGGGGCGGACACTGAAGCTTTCTTT.

V gene TRBV7-8 combines with J gene TRBJ2-5; 8 nucleotides match TRBD1. The V segment lost 2 bases and the J segment 4 bases; nucleotides outside the gene matches: 12. This CDR3 comprises 17 residues. Germline CDR1 reads SGHVS; CDR2 reads FQNEAQ. The CDR3 DNA reads as TGTGCCAGCAGCTTACCTTTCTTGGACAGGGAGGCAGAGACCCAGTACTTC. Protein sequence: CASSLPFLDREAETQYF. The full variable domain, rest sourced from reference TRBV7-8 and TRBJ2-5, is GAGVSQSPRYKVAKRGQDVALRCDPISGHVSLFWYQQALGQGPEFLTYFQNEAQLDKSGLPSDRFFAERPEGSVSTLKIQRTQQEDSAVYLCASSLPFLDREAETQYFGPGTRLLVL.

This rearrangement joins TRBV2 to TRBJ2-3, with TRBD1 matching over 9 bases. The V segment lost 4 bases and the J segment 2 bases; nucleotides outside the gene matches: 10. CDR3 length equals 17 residues. CDR1 and CDR2 from the germline V gene are SNHLY and FYNNEI. CDR3 DNA sequence: TGTGCCAGCAGTGGAAGGGAAACAGGGGGCAACACAGATACGCAGTATTTT. Encoded protein: CASSGRETGGNTDTQYF.